This entry describes one T cell receptor (beta chain). The target antigen is unknown. The record originates from a study of cytomegalovirus exposure and HLA in healthy donors. Overall study results and limits: Overall, roughly 160 TCR beta chains were annotated as cytomegalovirus-associated.

CDR3 length: 15 residues. The germline gives CDR1 LGHNA, CDR2 YSLEER. The ends lost 1 base at V and 2 bases at J; junction bases unmatched: 3. PCR amplification relied on 60 Vbeta primers (plus 13 Jbeta primers). The data were produced by immunoSEQ multiplex PCR, yet TCRdb's version contains in-frame clones alone and is incomplete. Seen here are about 130,000 clones, roughly 88% observed once, and the top ten hold around 1.7%. Sequencing was carried out using PBMCs. The chain joins TRBV4-3 to TRBJ2-3, with 7 positions matching TRBD1. The TCR sequence derives from a boy aged 10-17 years in good health and CMV-seronegative. The CDR3 nucleotides are TGCGCCAGCAGCCAAGGTCAGGGGGTCACAGATACGCAGTATTTT. Protein product: CASSQGQGVTDTQYF.